This T cell receptor beta chain was retrieved from a study of OX40 agonist ivuxolimab in advanced cancers. On the study more broadly: Patients took ivuxolimab, an agonistic anti-OX40 (CD134) antibody.

Note on this clone: Its antigen is not identified.

Trimming left V 5 bases short and J 1 base short, with 6 bases between. CDR3 length: 12 amino acids. Per the germline V gene, CDR1 is SGHRS and CDR2 is YFSETQ. Study-level results: With doses of 0.1-3.0 mg/kg, partial responders showed among the lowest clonal expansion.

The assay was immunoSEQ multiplex PCR, and TCRdb's table has in-frame clones only and misses some. The sample yields roughly 91,000 clones, 95% to 97% seen once. This clonotype originated in an adult with an advanced solid tumor such as melanoma, head and neck, liver or kidney cancer. This chain links TRBV5-1 with TRBJ1-1; D call uncertain. The source was CD4+ or CD8+ T cells sorted from blood, collected in a trial of the OX40 agonist ivuxolimab. The CDR3 region has the DNA TGCGCCAGCAGAACCGGGAACACTGAAGCTTTCTTT. Its protein is CASRTGNTEAFF.